A selection of T cell receptor beta chains follows, all from one sample in a study of blood T cell repertoires in COVID-19. TCRdb's copy holds only in-frame clones and misses some; the assay was immunoSEQ multiplex PCR. Of 260,000 or so clones in the sample, 80% to 90% were seen once. The sequencing input was PBMCs or T cells enriched from blood (not recorded which). Receptors were obtained from a woman in her 30s with acute COVID-19. CDR3s include the opening cysteine and the closing phenylalanine or tryptophan. Fields, in order: clone size, D gene, V gene, J gene, CDR3 DNA, CDR3 protein. D genes are given only for firm matches. Clone size is shown for a subset of rows, as once, few, many or a class of expanded clone.

clone size: -
D gene: -
V gene: TRBV11-2
J gene: TRBJ1-1
CDR3 DNA: TGTGCCAGCAGCTCCTCCGGACGGGGGAACACTGAAGCTTTCTTT
CDR3 protein: CASSSSGRGNTEAFF

clone size: once
D gene: TRBD2
V gene: TRBV4-3
J gene: TRBJ2-7
CDR3 DNA: TGCGCCAGCAGCCAAGATTATCTAGCGGGGTCCTACGAGCAGTACTTC
CDR3 protein: CASSQDYLAGSYEQYF

clone size: -
D gene: TRBD2
V gene: TRBV19
J gene: TRBJ2-4
CDR3 DNA: TGTGCCAGTAGTATAGGGCTAGCGGGGTTCCACGTGGCCAAAAACATTCAGTACTTC
CDR3 protein: CASSIGLAGFHVAKNIQYF

clone size: -
D gene: -
V gene: TRBV5-1
J gene: TRBJ2-5
CDR3 DNA: TGCGCCAGCAGACAGGCCTCTCAAGAGACCCAGTACTTC
CDR3 protein: CASRQASQETQYF

clone size: -
D gene: TRBD1
V gene: TRBV6-5
J gene: TRBJ2-7
CDR3 DNA: TGTGCCAGCAAAGCCGGGACAGGCTCCTACGAGCAGTACTTC
CDR3 protein: CASKAGTGSYEQYF

clone size: -
D gene: TRBD1
V gene: TRBV9
J gene: TRBJ2-3
CDR3 DNA: TGTGCCAGCAGCGTGGACAGGGCGGAAGATACGCAGTATTTT
CDR3 protein: CASSVDRAEDTQYF

clone size: -
D gene: TRBD2
V gene: TRBV5-1
J gene: TRBJ2-3
CDR3 DNA: TGCGCCAGCAGCCCCTTAGCGGGGGAGTCCACAGATACGCAGTATTTT
CDR3 protein: CASSPLAGESTDTQYF

clone size: -
D gene: TRBD1
V gene: TRBV11-2
J gene: TRBJ1-1
CDR3 DNA: TGTGCCAGCAGCTTACCGAACTACAGGGGGTCGGCTTTCTTT
CDR3 protein: CASSLPNYRGSAFF

clone size: -
D gene: TRBD1
V gene: TRBV5-6
J gene: TRBJ1-1
CDR3 DNA: TGTGCCAGCAGCTTGACAGGGGATGACTTGGCTGAAGCTTTCTTT
CDR3 protein: CASSLTGDDLAEAFF

clone size: -
D gene: TRBD1
V gene: TRBV18
J gene: TRBJ1-1
CDR3 DNA: TGTGCCAGCTCACTCGCCACAGGGGGCGGTGAAGCTTTCTTT
CDR3 protein: CASSLATGGGEAFF

clone size: -
D gene: TRBD1
V gene: TRBV28
J gene: TRBJ1-5
CDR3 DNA: TGTGCCAGCAACGGACAGGGGTATTATCAGCCCCAGCATTTT
CDR3 protein: CASNGQGYYQPQHF

clone size: -
D gene: -
V gene: TRBV6-2/TRBV6-3
J gene: TRBJ2-1
CDR3 DNA: TGTGCCAGCAGTTATGGGGGCGGGGGAGACAATGAGCAGTTCTTC
CDR3 protein: CASSYGGGGDNEQFF

clone size: -
D gene: -
V gene: TRBV4-3
J gene: TRBJ2-6
CDR3 DNA: TGCGCCAGCAGCCAAGGGACATACAAGAGCTCTGGGGCCAACGTCCTGACTTTC
CDR3 protein: CASSQGTYKSSGANVLTF

clone size: -
D gene: -
V gene: TRBV7-9
J gene: TRBJ1-6
CDR3 DNA: TGTGCCAGCAGCTTGAAGGTGAACAGTTCACCCCTCCACTTT
CDR3 protein: CASSLKVNSSPLHF

clone size: -
D gene: TRBD1
V gene: TRBV29-1
J gene: TRBJ1-5
CDR3 DNA: TGCAGCGTTTCGACAGGGGCCAATCAGCCCCAGCATTTT
CDR3 protein: CSVSTGANQPQHF

clone size: -
D gene: TRBD1
V gene: TRBV24-1
J gene: TRBJ2-3
CDR3 DNA: TGTGCCACCAGTGACCCTGACAGGGCCTCAGATACGCAGTATTTT
CDR3 protein: CATSDPDRASDTQYF

clone size: -
D gene: TRBD1
V gene: TRBV11-3
J gene: TRBJ2-1
CDR3 DNA: TGTGCCAGCAGCTCCCTCACAGGGGGTGAGCAGTTCTTC
CDR3 protein: CASSSLTGGEQFF

clone size: few
D gene: -
V gene: TRBV5-1
J gene: TRBJ2-4
CDR3 DNA: TGCGCCAGCAGCTTGGAAGGGGTGAGGGCCAAAAACATTCAGTACTTC
CDR3 protein: CASSLEGVRAKNIQYF

clone size: -
D gene: -
V gene: TRBV11-1
J gene: TRBJ1-4
CDR3 DNA: TGTGCCAGCAGCTTAAGAGGACTTAATGAAAAACTGTTTTTT
CDR3 protein: CASSLRGLNEKLFF

clone size: few
D gene: TRBD1
V gene: TRBV12-3/TRBV12-4
J gene: TRBJ1-2
CDR3 DNA: TGTGCCAGCAGTGGGACAGACTATGGCTACACCTTC
CDR3 protein: CASSGTDYGYTF

clone size: once
D gene: TRBD1
V gene: TRBV18
J gene: TRBJ2-5
CDR3 DNA: TGTGCCAGCTCACCACCGGGACAGGGGGCAAGGGAAGAGACCCAGTACTTC
CDR3 protein: CASSPPGQGAREETQYF

clone size: once
D gene: TRBD2
V gene: TRBV25-1
J gene: TRBJ2-3
CDR3 DNA: TGTGCCAGCAGTGAATTGAGTAGCGGGGTAGATACGCAGTATTTT
CDR3 protein: CASSELSSGVDTQYF

clone size: -
D gene: -
V gene: TRBV5-6
J gene: TRBJ2-1
CDR3 DNA: TGTGCCAGCATCCTCTTATACTACAATGAGCAGTTCTTC
CDR3 protein: CASILLYYNEQFF

clone size: once
D gene: -
V gene: TRBV9
J gene: TRBJ1-2
CDR3 DNA: TGTGCCAGCAGCGTAGTAACAGGATCGGTTGGCTACACCTTC
CDR3 protein: CASSVVTGSVGYTF

clone size: few
D gene: TRBD2
V gene: TRBV19
J gene: TRBJ2-5
CDR3 DNA: TGTGCCAGTAGTCCCCGGGGACTAGCACAAGAGACCCAGTACTTC
CDR3 protein: CASSPRGLAQETQYF

clone size: -
D gene: -
V gene: TRBV7-2
J gene: TRBJ1-1
CDR3 DNA: TGTGCCAGCAGCGCGGACCCCGGGAGAGGTGAAGCTTTCTTT
CDR3 protein: CASSADPGRGEAFF

clone size: -
D gene: TRBD1
V gene: TRBV6-5
J gene: TRBJ1-1
CDR3 DNA: TGTGCCAGCAGGACAGGGGAGGACACTGAAGCTTTCTTT
CDR3 protein: CASRTGEDTEAFF

clone size: -
D gene: TRBD2
V gene: TRBV5-1
J gene: TRBJ2-1
CDR3 DNA: TGCGCCAGCAGCTTGGTAGTCGCGGGAGACAATGAGCAGTTCTTC
CDR3 protein: CASSLVVAGDNEQFF

clone size: -
D gene: TRBD1
V gene: TRBV4-3
J gene: TRBJ1-3
CDR3 DNA: TGCGCCAGCAGCCAAGGTCCGGACAGGGCCACTGGAAACACCATATATTTT
CDR3 protein: CASSQGPDRATGNTIYF

clone size: -
D gene: TRBD1
V gene: TRBV5-1
J gene: TRBJ2-1
CDR3 DNA: TGCGCCAGCAGCTTCCCAGGGGGCAACAACTACAATGAGCAGTTCTTC
CDR3 protein: CASSFPGGNNYNEQFF

clone size: -
D gene: -
V gene: TRBV7-9
J gene: TRBJ1-2
CDR3 DNA: TGTGCCAGCAGCTCCGGGACCGGGGAGGTTGCCTTCTACACCTTC
CDR3 protein: CASSSGTGEVAFYTF

clone size: -
D gene: -
V gene: TRBV6-1
J gene: TRBJ1-5
CDR3 DNA: TGTGCCAGCAGTGAACCCGGGACTGCTAATCAGCCCCAGCATTTT
CDR3 protein: CASSEPGTANQPQHF

clone size: -
D gene: -
V gene: TRBV1
J gene: TRBJ1-5
CDR3 DNA: TGCACCAGCAGCGCAGTGTATCGGCCCCAGCATTTT
CDR3 protein: CTSSAVYRPQHF

clone size: -
D gene: TRBD1
V gene: TRBV27
J gene: TRBJ1-2
CDR3 DNA: TGTGCCAGCAGTATTAGGGGACAGGGAGGCAACTATGGCTACACCTTC
CDR3 protein: CASSIRGQGGNYGYTF

clone size: -
D gene: -
V gene: TRBV6-5
J gene: TRBJ1-1
CDR3 DNA: TGTGCCAGCACTGCTCGGGGAGGCGCTGAAGCTTTCTTT
CDR3 protein: CASTARGGAEAFF

clone size: -
D gene: -
V gene: TRBV14
J gene: TRBJ1-2
CDR3 DNA: TGTGCCAGCAGCCAAGTTCTAATGTATGGCTACACCTTC
CDR3 protein: CASSQVLMYGYTF

clone size: -
D gene: -
V gene: TRBV7-2
J gene: TRBJ2-7
CDR3 DNA: TGTGCCAGCAGCTTAACCGGTAGCGGCGAGCAGTACTTC
CDR3 protein: CASSLTGSGEQYF

clone size: once
D gene: -
V gene: TRBV12-3/TRBV12-4
J gene: TRBJ2-3
CDR3 DNA: TGTGCCAGCAGTCCCGGGAGCTATACGCAGTATTTT
CDR3 protein: CASSPGSYTQYF

clone size: once
D gene: TRBD1
V gene: TRBV11-2
J gene: TRBJ2-7
CDR3 DNA: TGTGCCAGCAGCTCAGATGTGGGACAGCGGGAGCAGTACTTC
CDR3 protein: CASSSDVGQREQYF

clone size: once
D gene: -
V gene: TRBV7-9
J gene: TRBJ2-5
CDR3 DNA: TGTGCCAGGGGCCTTAAGTCGGAGACCCAGTACTTC
CDR3 protein: CARGLKSETQYF

clone size: -
D gene: TRBD1
V gene: TRBV10-3
J gene: TRBJ1-2
CDR3 DNA: TGTGCCATCAGTGAGTTGACAGGGGCCTATGACTACACCTTC
CDR3 protein: CAISELTGAYDYTF

clone size: -
D gene: TRBD1
V gene: TRBV5-1
J gene: TRBJ1-1
CDR3 DNA: TGCGCCAGCAGCTTGGCAATCGGGACAGGGAGAGAAGCTTTCTTT
CDR3 protein: CASSLAIGTGREAFF

clone size: few
D gene: -
V gene: TRBV6-6
J gene: TRBJ1-1
CDR3 DNA: TGTGCCAGCGTGGGGGCCTTGAACACTGAAGCTTTCTTT
CDR3 protein: CASVGALNTEAFF

clone size: -
D gene: TRBD2
V gene: TRBV7-8
J gene: TRBJ2-5
CDR3 DNA: TGTGCCAGCAGCCCCGGGGGACTACAAGAGACCCAGTACTTC
CDR3 protein: CASSPGGLQETQYF

clone size: -
D gene: -
V gene: TRBV2
J gene: TRBJ2-3
CDR3 DNA: TGTGCCAGCAGTGCGGGGGGCCTTGACACAGATACGCAGTATTTT
CDR3 protein: CASSAGGLDTDTQYF

clone size: -
D gene: TRBD1
V gene: TRBV25-1
J gene: TRBJ2-1
CDR3 DNA: TGTGCCAGCAGTGACGCCCAGGGGGCGTACAATGAGCAGTTCTTC
CDR3 protein: CASSDAQGAYNEQFF

clone size: -
D gene: -
V gene: TRBV4-1
J gene: TRBJ2-7
CDR3 DNA: TGCGCCAGCAGAAGCTCGGAGGCAGGCGAGCAGTACTTC
CDR3 protein: CASRSSEAGEQYF

clone size: -
D gene: TRBD2
V gene: TRBV5-1
J gene: TRBJ2-5
CDR3 DNA: TGCGCCAGCAGCTTAGGGACTAGCGGGGGAGAGACCCAGTACTTC
CDR3 protein: CASSLGTSGGETQYF

clone size: -
D gene: TRBD2
V gene: TRBV9
J gene: TRBJ2-1
CDR3 DNA: TGTGCCAGCAGCGTACGAGCGGGGGCACAAAACAATGAGCAGTTCTTC
CDR3 protein: CASSVRAGAQNNEQFF